The entry below gives a single TCR beta chain sequence along with its context. The CDR3 has 12 amino acids. Trimming removed 1 base at V and 9 bases at J, with 10 bases between. Germline V gene sequence: CDR1 SEHNR, CDR2 FQNEAQ (reference sequence). The data were taken from a study of PD-L1 blockade in urothelial cancer. Using immunoSEQ multiplex PCR, the repertoire was profiled, and TCRdb retains in-frame clones only, with some absent. The data hold about 84,000 clones, with around 76% observed a single time. The V and J genes are TRBV7-9 and TRBJ2-7, with D possibly TRBD1 on 6 matching bases. The material was PBMCs, obtained around atezolizumab (anti-PD-L1) treatment. The receptor was derived from a man in his 70s with urothelial cancer. This chain's CDR3 is CASSLEGEVQYF. The DNA of the CDR3 is TGTGCCAGCAGCTTAGAGGGGGAAGTGCAGTACTTC.